This T cell receptor beta chain was obtained from a study of cytomegalovirus exposure and HLA in healthy donors. Whole-study context: Previous work identified 120 million or so unique TCR beta sequences from roughly 180 million T cells. Study conclusions and caveats: V- and J-gene trimming of TCR beta was linked (in a later analysis) to a missense DCLRE1C variant.

For this clone: The antigen remains undetermined.

Per the germline V gene, CDR1 is MDHEN and CDR2 is SYDVKM. Trimming took 5 bases from V and 4 from J, leaving 6 bases between them. CDR3 length: 12 amino acids. PCR used 60 Vbeta primers and 13 Jbeta primers. Clones were sequenced by immunoSEQ multiplex PCR, and TCRdb holds only the in-frame ones, with some missing. The sample contains 30,000 to 40,000 clones, about two thirds of which appear only once. The V call is TRBV28, the J call TRBJ2-1, with a weak D call TRBD2 (5 bases). The receptor comes from a man aged 40-55 years in good health and CMV-seropositive. Sequenced sample: PBMCs. The CDR3 DNA sequence: TGTGCCAGCAGTGAGGGTTACAATGAGCAGTTCTTC. It yields the protein CASSEGYNEQFF.